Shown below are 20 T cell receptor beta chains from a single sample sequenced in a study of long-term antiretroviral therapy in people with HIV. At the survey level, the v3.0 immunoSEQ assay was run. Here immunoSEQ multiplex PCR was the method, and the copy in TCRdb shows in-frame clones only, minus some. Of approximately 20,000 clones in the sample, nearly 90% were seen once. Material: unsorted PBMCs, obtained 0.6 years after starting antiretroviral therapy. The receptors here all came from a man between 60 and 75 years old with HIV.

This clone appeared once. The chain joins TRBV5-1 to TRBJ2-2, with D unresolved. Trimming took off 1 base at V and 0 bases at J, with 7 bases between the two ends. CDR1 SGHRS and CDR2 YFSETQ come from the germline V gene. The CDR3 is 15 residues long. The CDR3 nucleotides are TGCGCCAGCAGCTTGACAGAAGCGAACACCGGGGAGCTGTTTTTT. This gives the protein CASSLTEANTGELFF. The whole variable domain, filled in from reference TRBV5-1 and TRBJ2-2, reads KAGVTQTPRYLIKTRGQQVTLSCSPISGHRSVSWYQQTPGQGLQFLFEYFSETQRNKGNFPGRFSGRQFSNSRSEMNVSTLELGDSALYLCASSLTEANTGELFFGEGSRLTVL.

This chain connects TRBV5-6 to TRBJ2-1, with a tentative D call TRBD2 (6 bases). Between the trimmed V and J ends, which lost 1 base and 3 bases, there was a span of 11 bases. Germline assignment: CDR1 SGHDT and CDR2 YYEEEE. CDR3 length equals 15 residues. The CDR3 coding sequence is TGTGCCAGCAGCTTGAAACTAGCCGGCTACAATGAGCAGTTCTTC. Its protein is CASSLKLAGYNEQFF. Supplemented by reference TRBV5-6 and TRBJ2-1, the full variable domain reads DAGVTQSPTHLIKTRGQQVTLRCSPKSGHDTVSWYQQALGQGPQFIFQYYEEEERQRGNFPDRFSGHQFPNYSSELNVNALLLGDSALYLCASSLKLAGYNEQFFGPGTRLTVL.

CDR3 in DNA: TGTGCCAGCAGCTTAGCCGGGGACAGGGTGGCTTTCTTT. Its protein is CASSLAGDRVAFF. J is TRBJ1-1 and V is TRBV11-2, with 9 bases fitting TRBD1. This CDR3 comprises 13 residues. Germline lookup yields CDR1 SGHAT and CDR2 FQNNGV. The V gene end was trimmed by 1 base and the J gene end by 11 bases; junction bases not matched to a gene: 5.

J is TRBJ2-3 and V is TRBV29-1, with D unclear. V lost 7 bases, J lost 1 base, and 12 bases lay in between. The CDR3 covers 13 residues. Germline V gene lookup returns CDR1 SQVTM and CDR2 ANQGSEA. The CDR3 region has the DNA TGCAGCGCCACCGGTGTAGGCACAGATACGCAGTATTTT. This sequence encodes CSATGVGTDTQYF.

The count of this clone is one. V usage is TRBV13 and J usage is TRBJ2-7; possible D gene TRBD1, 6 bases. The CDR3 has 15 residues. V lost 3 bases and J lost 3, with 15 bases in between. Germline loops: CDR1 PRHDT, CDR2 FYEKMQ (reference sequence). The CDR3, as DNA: TGTGCCAGCAGCTTTGGGCTGGACAGTAACTACGAGCAGTACTTC. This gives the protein CASSFGLDSNYEQYF.

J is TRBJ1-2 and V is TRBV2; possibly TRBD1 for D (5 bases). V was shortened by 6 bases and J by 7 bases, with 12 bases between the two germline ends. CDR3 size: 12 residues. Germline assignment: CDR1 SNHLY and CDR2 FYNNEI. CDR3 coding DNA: TGTGCCAGCAGCCAGGGTGGTCTTGGCTACACCTTC. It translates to CASSQGGLGYTF.

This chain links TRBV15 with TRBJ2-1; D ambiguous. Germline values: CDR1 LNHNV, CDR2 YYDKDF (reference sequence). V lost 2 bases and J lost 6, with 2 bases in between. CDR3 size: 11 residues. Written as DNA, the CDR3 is TGTGCCACCAGCAGAACCAATGAGCAGTTCTTC. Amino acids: CATSRTNEQFF. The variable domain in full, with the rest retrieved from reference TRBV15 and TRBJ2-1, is DAMVIQNPRYQVTQFGKPVTLSCSQTLNHNVMYWYQQKSSQAPKLLFHYYDKDFNNEADTPDNFQSRRPNTSFCFLDIRSPGLGDTAMYLCATSRTNEQFFGPGTRLTVL.

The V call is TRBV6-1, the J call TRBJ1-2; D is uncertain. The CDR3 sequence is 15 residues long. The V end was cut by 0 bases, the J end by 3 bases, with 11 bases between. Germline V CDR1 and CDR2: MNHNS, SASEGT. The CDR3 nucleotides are TGTGCCAGCAGTGAAGCGCGTCAGGTCTACTATGGCTACACCTTC. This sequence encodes CASSEARQVYYGYTF.

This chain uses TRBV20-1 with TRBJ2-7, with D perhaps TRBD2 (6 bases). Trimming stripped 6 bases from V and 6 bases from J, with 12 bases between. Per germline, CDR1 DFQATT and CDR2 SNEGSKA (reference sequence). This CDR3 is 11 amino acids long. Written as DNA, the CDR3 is TGCAGTGCAACGCGGAGGGGCGAGCAGTACTTC. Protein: CSATRRGEQYF.

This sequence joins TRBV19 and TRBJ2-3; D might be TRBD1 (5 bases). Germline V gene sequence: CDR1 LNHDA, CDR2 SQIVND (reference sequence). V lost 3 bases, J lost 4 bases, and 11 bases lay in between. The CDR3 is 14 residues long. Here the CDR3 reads CASSIPQGADTQYF. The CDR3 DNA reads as TGTGCCAGTAGTATCCCCCAGGGTGCAGATACGCAGTATTTT.

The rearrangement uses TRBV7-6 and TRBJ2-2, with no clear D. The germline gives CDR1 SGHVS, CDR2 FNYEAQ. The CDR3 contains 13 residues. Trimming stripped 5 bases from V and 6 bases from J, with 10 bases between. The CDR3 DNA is TGTGCCAGCAGCCGCAGTCCCGCCGGGGAGCTGTTTTTT. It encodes CASSRSPAGELFF.

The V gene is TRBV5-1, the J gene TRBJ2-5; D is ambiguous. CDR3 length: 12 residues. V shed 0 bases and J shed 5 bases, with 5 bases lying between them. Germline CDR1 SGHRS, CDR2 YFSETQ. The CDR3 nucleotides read TGCGCCAGCAGCTTGGTCGGGGAGACCCAGTACTTC. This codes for CASSLVGETQYF.

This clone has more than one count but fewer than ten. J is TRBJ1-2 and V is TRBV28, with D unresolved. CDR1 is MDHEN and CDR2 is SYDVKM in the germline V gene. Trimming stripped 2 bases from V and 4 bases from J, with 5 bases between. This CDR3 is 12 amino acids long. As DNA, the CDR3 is TGTGCCAGCAGTTTAAGCGGCTATGGCTACACCTTC. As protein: CASSLSGYGYTF.

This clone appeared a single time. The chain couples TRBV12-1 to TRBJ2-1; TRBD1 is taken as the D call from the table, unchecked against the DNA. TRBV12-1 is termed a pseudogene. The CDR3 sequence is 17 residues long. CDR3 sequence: CATHSHDRQGDINEQFF. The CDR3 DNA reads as TGTGCCACTCATAGCCACGACAGACAGGGGGATATCAATGAGCAGTTCTTC.

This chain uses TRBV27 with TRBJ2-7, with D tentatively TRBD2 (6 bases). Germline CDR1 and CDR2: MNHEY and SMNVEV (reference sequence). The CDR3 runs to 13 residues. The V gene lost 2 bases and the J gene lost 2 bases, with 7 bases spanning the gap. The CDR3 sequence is CASSLAGPYEQYF. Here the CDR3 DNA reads TGTGCCAGCAGTTTAGCGGGGCCCTACGAGCAGTACTTC.

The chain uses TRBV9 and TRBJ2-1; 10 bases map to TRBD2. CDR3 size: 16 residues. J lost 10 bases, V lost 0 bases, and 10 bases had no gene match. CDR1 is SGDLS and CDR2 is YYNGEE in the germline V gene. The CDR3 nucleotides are TGTGCCAGCAGCGTAGATCATACAGCGGGGGGGCAAGAGCAGTTCTTC. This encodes CASSVDHTAGGQEQFF.

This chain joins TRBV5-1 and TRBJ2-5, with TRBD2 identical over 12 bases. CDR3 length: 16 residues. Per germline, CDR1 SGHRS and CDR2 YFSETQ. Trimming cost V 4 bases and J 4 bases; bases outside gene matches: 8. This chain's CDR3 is CASSPAILAGGETQYF. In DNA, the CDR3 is TGCGCCAGCAGCCCGGCCATACTAGCGGGAGGAGAGACCCAGTACTTC.

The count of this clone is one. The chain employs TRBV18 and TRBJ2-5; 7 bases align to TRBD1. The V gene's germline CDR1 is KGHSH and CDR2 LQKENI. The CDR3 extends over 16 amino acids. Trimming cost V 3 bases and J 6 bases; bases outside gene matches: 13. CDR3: CASSPTTGVVGQTQYF. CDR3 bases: TGTGCCAGCTCACCCACAACAGGGGTCGTTGGGCAGACCCAGTACTTC.

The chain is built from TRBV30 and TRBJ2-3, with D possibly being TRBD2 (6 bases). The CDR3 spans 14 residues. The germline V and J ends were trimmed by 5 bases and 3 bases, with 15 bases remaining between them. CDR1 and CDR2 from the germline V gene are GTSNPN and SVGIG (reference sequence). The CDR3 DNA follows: TGTGCCTGGGGGGAGGACTACGGGACAGATACGCAGTATTTT. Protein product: CAWGEDYGTDTQYF.

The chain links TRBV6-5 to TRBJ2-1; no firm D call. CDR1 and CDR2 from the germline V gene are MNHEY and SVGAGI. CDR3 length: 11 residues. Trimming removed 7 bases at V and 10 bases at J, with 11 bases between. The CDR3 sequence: CASTVLGEQFF. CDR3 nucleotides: TGTGCCAGCACCGTTCTTGGGGAGCAGTTCTTC.